Below are 10 T cell receptor beta chains sequenced from a single sample in a study of blood T cell repertoires in COVID-19. This table comes from immunoSEQ multiplex PCR, and its TCRdb copy is limited to in-frame clones, with some not included. This table has some 300,000 clones, about 90% appearing once. Input material: PBMCs or T cells enriched from blood (not recorded which). All receptors come from a woman aged 25-40 years who had recovered from COVID-19.

The gene calls are TRBV29-1 and TRBJ2-1; 10 bases map to TRBD2. In germline, CDR1 is SQVTM, CDR2 ANQGSEA. Trimming removed 6 bases from V and 6 bases from J; junction bases left unmatched: 5. The CDR3 has 13 residues. In DNA, the CDR3 is TGCAGCGTCAGCGGGAGGGTCCTCAATGAGCAGTTCTTC. Encoded protein: CSVSGRVLNEQFF.

This chain connects TRBV5-6 to TRBJ2-7; weak D call: TRBD2 (7 bases). V gave up 0 bases and J gave up 4 bases, with 26 bases separating them. The CDR3 extends over 19 amino acids. Germline values: CDR1 SGHDT, CDR2 YYEEEE. For the CDR3, the DNA is TGTGCCAGCAGCTTGGCCGGACTCCTAGCGGAGGGGGAGAGATACGAGCAGTACTTC. It specifies CASSLAGLLAEGERYEQYF.

As concerns this clone: One junction end does not reproduce the germline sequence, and a read error may be involved. The CDR3 DNA reads as TGTGCCAGCAGCTACTCGGGCGCGGGACAGGCCTACGAGCAGTACTTC. Its translation is CASSYSGAGQAYEQYF. The chain joins TRBV6-5 to TRBJ2-7; 8 positions match TRBD1. The CDR3 contains 16 residues. In germline, CDR1 is MNHEY, CDR2 SVGAGI.

To note about this clone: One end of the junction is discordant with germline, which a read error may explain. The chain is built from TRBV7-7 and TRBJ2-7, with TRBD1 identical over 9 bases. In germline, CDR1 is SSHAT, CDR2 FNYEAQ (reference sequence). This CDR3 comprises 22 residues. For the CDR3, the DNA is TGTGCTAGCAGCTTAGCCGGGACAGGGATTCTTCCCCCTGAAAAAAGCTCCTACGAGCAGTACTTC. It encodes CASSLAGTGILPPEKSSYEQYF. Full variable domain (outside the CDR3, taken from reference TRBV7-7 and TRBJ2-7): GAGVSQSPRYKVTKRGQDVTLRCDPISSHATLYWYQQALGQGPEFLTYFNYEAQPDKSGLPSDRFSAERPEGSISTLTIQRTEQRDSAMYRCASSLAGTGILPPEKSSYEQYFGPGTRLTVT.

The CDR3 region has the DNA TGCAGCGGGGGACAGGGGTTTGAGCAGTTCTTC. It is translated as CSGGQGFEQFF. The gene calls are TRBV29-1 and TRBJ2-1; 10 bases agree with TRBD1. The V gene end was trimmed by 7 bases and the J gene end by 9 bases; junction bases not matched to a gene: 3. The CDR3 is 11 amino acids. Germline V gives CDR1 SQVTM, CDR2 ANQGSEA.

This chain links TRBV4-2 with TRBJ1-1, with 8 bases that match TRBD1. V lost 4 bases, J lost 0 bases, and 1 base stayed unmatched. Germline V gene sequence: CDR1 LGHNA, CDR2 YNFKEQ. This CDR3 contains 14 residues. DNA of the CDR3: TGTGCCAGCAGCCGGGACAGGTTGAACACTGAAGCTTTCTTT. Translating gives CASSRDRLNTEAFF.

The V and J genes are TRBV5-1 and TRBJ2-2, with 8 bases fitting TRBD1. The CDR3 contains 15 residues. The V segment lost 4 bases and the J segment 2 bases; nucleotides outside the gene matches: 4. CDR1 is SGHRS and CDR2 is YFSETQ in the germline V gene. The CDR3 is CASSQGQENTGELFF. CDR3 in DNA: TGCGCCAGCAGCCAGGGACAGGAAAACACCGGGGAGCTGTTTTTT.

The table lists this clone with a few counts. The V call is TRBV27, the J call TRBJ1-2, with unresolved D. The germline V gene has CDR1 MNHEY and CDR2 SMNVEV (reference sequence). The CDR3 spans 15 residues. Trimming cost V 5 bases and J 5 bases, with 18 bases left between them. DNA of the CDR3: TGTGCCAGCAGTCCCTCGTGGGAGGTCCCTTATGGCTACACCTTC. Its protein product is CASSPSWEVPYGYTF.

In regard to this clone: Other DNA sequences in the sample encode the same CDR3. The genes are TRBV7-2 and TRBJ2-1; TRBD1 aligns across 11 bases. CDR1 and CDR2 (germline): SGHTA, FQGNSA. Trimming at V came to 3 bases and at J to 2 bases, leaving 0 bases not matched to a gene. The CDR3 has 15 amino acids. CDR3 residues: CASSLGQGAYNEQFF. The CDR3 DNA sequence: TGTGCCAGCAGCTTGGGACAGGGGGCCTACAATGAGCAGTTCTTC.

The CDR3 reads CASSKQGTNTEAFF. The DNA for the CDR3 is TGCGCCAGCAGCAAACAGGGAACGAACACTGAAGCTTTCTTT. This rearrangement joins TRBV5-1 to TRBJ1-1; TRBD1 is a possible D gene (6 bases). Deletions cut 4 bases from V and 1 base from J, with 11 bases between. The V gene's germline CDR1 is SGHRS and CDR2 YFSETQ. The CDR3 spans 14 residues.